Below are 27 T cell receptor beta chains sequenced from a single sample in a study of early T cells in non-severe SARS-CoV-2 infection (dated by TCRdb to the early 2020s). The library was obtained by 5' RACE. TCRdb lists the instrument as NextSeq 500. TCRdb reanalyzed the raw reads on its own, using fastp at Q25 for trimming and MiXCR for clone calling, and kept in-frame beta chains. Under each unique CDR3 protein, matching rows form one entry showing the most common genes and DNA. The sample table holds about 61,000 distinct CDR3 sequences, of which 10% to 12% were seen once. The ten biggest clones cover more than 1.5% of the sample. The material sequenced was whole blood. The origin of the receptors is an adult who was a healthcare worker with PCR-confirmed SARS-CoV-2 infection or an uninfected control (not recorded which).

This clonotype was found many times. This chain uses TRBV6-6 with TRBJ2-7; 7 bases fit TRBD1. V lost 4 bases and J lost 4; bases outside the gene matches: 7. The CDR3 sequence is 14 residues long. Germline loops: CDR1 MNHNY, CDR2 SVGAGI (reference sequence). CDR3 nucleotide sequence: TGTGCCAGCAGTTCCGGGACAGCCAAATACGAGCAGTACTTC. This gives the protein CASSSGTAKYEQYF.

This clonotype has at least ten counts. The chain carries TRBV3-1 and TRBJ2-3; no firm D call. Between the trimmed V and J ends, which lost 0 bases and 9 bases, there was a span of 7 bases. In germline, CDR1 is LGHDT, CDR2 YNNKEL (reference sequence). The CDR3 extends over 12 amino acids. This chain's CDR3 is CASSQDRRTQYF. In DNA form, the CDR3 reads TGTGCCAGCAGCCAAGATCGGCGGACGCAGTATTTT.

This clonotype was detected only once. The chain is built from TRBV10-3 and TRBJ2-1; maybe TRBD2 (6 bases). The CDR3 extends over 14 amino acids. Germline CDR1 and CDR2: ENHRY and SYGVKD. The germline V and J ends were trimmed by 8 bases and 8 bases, with 19 bases remaining between them. CDR3 sequence: CAIRGTQHRDEQFF. The CDR3 coding sequence is TGTGCCATCCGCGGGACCCAACACCGGGATGAGCAGTTCTTC.

The V call is TRBV12-3 or TRBV12-4, the J call TRBJ1-2; a possible D gene is TRBD1 (6 bases). CDR3 length: 13 amino acids. The germline V and J ends were trimmed by 2 bases and 7 bases, with 11 bases remaining between them. The CDR3 reads CASSLTTGTGYTF. In DNA, the CDR3 is TGTGCCAGCAGTTTAACTACAGGGACTGGCTACACCTTC.

This clonotype was counted ten times or more. The chain employs TRBV29-1 and TRBJ1-1; D unresolved. The CDR3 totals 15 residues. CDR1 and CDR2 from the germline V gene are SQVTM and ANQGSEA. Trimming shortened V by 4 bases and J by 3 bases, and 18 bases separated the two germline ends. Here the CDR3 DNA reads TGCAGCGTTGCGACCGATCCCCGGAGGGACACTGAAGCTTTCTTT. It codes for CSVATDPRRDTEAFF.

This clonotype was seen more than once but under ten times. The CDR3 DNA follows: TGTGCCAGCTCACAGAGGACAGGGCCGGATCCAGTCCTCCACTTT. Amino acid sequence: CASSQRTGPDPVLHF. The chain combines TRBV18 with TRBJ1-6; 8 nucleotides line up with TRBD1. CDR1 is KGHSH and CDR2 is LQKENI in the germline V gene. Germline trimming cut 4 bases from V and 15 bases from J; bases unmatched to any gene: 14. This CDR3 has 15 amino acids.

The chain joins TRBV30 to TRBJ1-1, with TRBD1 matching over 7 bases. The germline CDR1 and CDR2 sequences are GTSNPN and SVGIG (reference sequence). The CDR3 length is 14 residues. Unmatched junction bases numbered 8, after V lost 3 bases and J lost 4 bases. The CDR3: CAWRATGARTEAFF. The CDR3 DNA is TGTGCCTGGAGGGCCACAGGGGCGCGCACTGAAGCTTTCTTT.

Ten or more counts support this clonotype. The chain has TRBV6-2 or TRBV6-3 and TRBJ2-3; no definite D call. This CDR3 comprises 12 residues. Germline V gene lookup returns CDR1 MNHEY and CDR2 SVGEGT. V was trimmed by 2 bases and J by 4 bases, leaving 4 bases between them. The CDR3 DNA reads TGTGCCAGCAGTTACCACCCAGATACGCAGTATTTT. Its translation: CASSYHPDTQYF.

This clonotype was seen ten or more times. The chain combines TRBV27 with TRBJ1-2, with D possibly being TRBD1 (5 bases). Germline V gene sequence: CDR1 MNHEY, CDR2 SMNVEV (reference sequence). There are 16 residues in the CDR3. The V end lost 6 bases, the J end lost 4 bases, and 21 bases lay between the germline ends. The CDR3 protein is CASSHGGKRGSYGYTF. CDR3 sequence (DNA): TGTGCCAGCAGCCATGGAGGGAAGCGGGGGAGCTATGGCTACACCTTC.

The chain uses TRBV12-3 or TRBV12-4 and TRBJ1-4, with D possibly matching TRBD1 (5 bases). V dropped 5 bases and J dropped 4 bases, with 8 bases sitting between them. The CDR3 totals 13 residues. The CDR3 spells CASSRQINEKLFF. CDR3 coding DNA: TGTGCCAGCAGTAGACAGATTAATGAAAAACTGTTTTTT.

V usage is TRBV29-1 and J usage is TRBJ2-2; no clear D gene. Trimming took 2 bases from V and 0 from J, leaving 10 bases between them. This CDR3 region has 15 residues. The germline V gene encodes CDR1 SQVTM and CDR2 ANQGSEA. CDR3 coding DNA: TGCAGCGTTGAATTTGGGCGGTCGAACACCGGGGAGCTGTTTTTT. Its protein is CSVEFGRSNTGELFF.

This clonotype was observed many times. J is TRBJ1-1 and V is TRBV12-5; the D gene is possibly TRBD1 (5 bases). Trimming stripped 4 bases from V and 7 bases from J, with 13 bases between. The V gene's germline CDR1 is LGHNT and CDR2 FRNRAP. The CDR3 runs 13 residues. CDR3 coding DNA: TGTGCTAGTGGTTACGGGACTGGAAATGAAGCTTTCTTT. Residues: CASGYGTGNEAFF. The complete variable domain, with remaining parts taken from reference TRBV12-5 and TRBJ1-1, reads DARVTQTPRHKVTEMGQEVTMRCQPILGHNTVFWYRQTMMQGLELLAYFRNRAPLDDSGMPKDRFSAEMPDATLATLKIQPSEPRDSAVYFCASGYGTGNEAFFGQGTRLTVV.

Ten or more counts support this clonotype. V and J are TRBV20-1 and TRBJ2-3, with a tentative D call TRBD1 (6 bases). Trimming removed 5 bases from V and 7 bases from J, with 19 bases in between. The CDR3 has 14 amino acids. Germline-derived CDR1 and CDR2 are DFQATT and SNEGSKA (reference sequence). The CDR3 sequence: CSAGRRDKQNTQYF. CDR3 DNA: TGCAGTGCTGGCCGCCGGGACAAGCAAAATACGCAGTATTTT.

The chain carries TRBV10-3 and TRBJ2-6; the D is unclear. The V and J ends lost 2 bases and 2 bases respectively, with 7 bases between them. The CDR3 is 15 amino acids. Per germline, CDR1 ENHRY and CDR2 SYGVKD. The CDR3 nucleotides read TGTGCCATCAGTGAGACTCCGACTGGGGCCAACGTCCTGACTTTC. It encodes CAISETPTGANVLTF.

The table lists this clonotype with many counts. The V gene is TRBV6-2 or TRBV6-3, the J gene TRBJ2-3; D remains ambiguous. V was clipped by 8 bases and J by 5 bases, with 14 bases between them. CDR3 length equals 13 residues. Looked up from germline, CDR1 is MNHEY and CDR2 is SVGEGT. This CDR3 reads CASGQANRDTQYF. The CDR3 coding sequence is TGTGCCAGCGGGCAAGCGAATCGAGATACGCAGTATTTT.

The chain employs TRBV10-3 and TRBJ1-6; perhaps TRBD1 as D (5 bases). Between the trimmed V and J ends, which lost 2 bases and 0 bases, there was a span of 20 bases. Germline-derived CDR1 and CDR2 are ENHRY and SYGVKD. The CDR3 is made up of 20 amino acids. DNA of the CDR3: TGTGCCATCAGTGAGACAGCACCCTGGACACAAAGCTCCTATAATTCACCCCTCCACTTT. It codes for CAISETAPWTQSSYNSPLHF.

This clonotype was seen ten or more times. V usage is TRBV7-9 and J usage is TRBJ2-5, with no clear D. CDR1 SEHNR and CDR2 FQNEAQ come from the germline V gene (reference sequence). V was clipped by 3 bases and J by 1 base, with 0 bases between them. The CDR3 has 11 amino acids. DNA of the CDR3: TGTGCCAGCAGCTTCCAAGAGACCCAGTACTTC. It codes for CASSFQETQYF.

The chain combines TRBV6-1 with TRBJ2-3; a weak D match, TRBD1 (6 bases). The CDR3 covers 13 residues. Trimming pared 9 bases from V and 3 bases from J, leaving 13 bases between. CDR1 MNHNS and CDR2 SASEGT come from the germline V gene. The CDR3 reads CASGQSGTDTQYF. CDR3 bases: TGTGCCAGTGGACAGTCCGGGACAGATACGCAGTATTTT.

This clonotype was picked up one time. The chain carries TRBV11-2 and TRBJ1-2, with 9 bases aligning to TRBD1. CDR1 and CDR2 (germline): SGHAT, FQNNGV. The CDR3 consists of 18 residues. V gave up 3 bases and J gave up 7 bases; unmatched junction bases: 18. This CDR3 reads CASSFDPTDRGWLSGYTF. The CDR3 DNA sequence: TGTGCCAGCAGCTTCGACCCAACCGACAGGGGGTGGCTATCTGGCTACACCTTC.

The rearrangement links TRBV7-9 to TRBJ1-2; D gene unclear. The length of the CDR3 is 14 residues. The V and J ends lost 0 bases and 4 bases respectively, with 9 bases between them. The V gene's germline CDR1 is SEHNR and CDR2 FQNEAQ (reference sequence). Here the CDR3 DNA reads TGTGCCAGCAGCTTAGCCGGCGGCATCTATGGCTACACCTTC. This gives the protein CASSLAGGIYGYTF.

This clonotype was seen at least ten times. The chain carries TRBV7-8 and TRBJ2-1, with 9 bases matching TRBD1. The CDR3 consists of 13 residues. V shed 4 bases and J 14 bases; nucleotides not matched to a gene: 9. Germline CDR1 and CDR2: SGHVS and FQNEAQ. The CDR3 protein is CASSSTRGQGEFF. The CDR3, as DNA: TGTGCCAGCAGCTCCACCCGGGGACAGGGTGAGTTCTTC. Full variable domain (outside the CDR3, taken from reference TRBV7-8 and TRBJ2-1): GAGVSQSPRYKVAKRGQDVALRCDPISGHVSLFWYQQALGQGPEFLTYFQNEAQLDKSGLPSDRFFAERPEGSVSTLKIQRTQQEDSAVYLCASSSTRGQGEFFGPGTRLTVL.

This clonotype was recorded many times. The V call is TRBV11-2, the J call TRBJ1-3; 9 nucleotides align to TRBD1. The CDR3 is 13 residues long. Trimming removed 3 bases from V and 10 bases from J; junction bases left unmatched: 4. CDR1 and CDR2 from the germline V gene are SGHAT and FQNNGV. The CDR3 protein is CASSLGTGRTIYF. The CDR3 DNA follows: TGTGCCAGCAGCTTGGGGACAGGGAGGACCATATATTTT.

This clonotype was observed a few times. J is TRBJ1-5 and V is TRBV4-3, with TRBD1 matching over 9 bases. V shed 1 base and J 2 bases; nucleotides not matched to a gene: 0. CDR3 size: 15 residues. In germline, CDR1 is LGHNA, CDR2 YSLEER. CDR3 amino acids: CASSQGTGGNQPQHF. DNA of the CDR3: TGCGCCAGCAGCCAAGGGACAGGGGGCAATCAGCCCCAGCATTTT.

This clonotype appeared a single time. This rearrangement joins TRBV19 to TRBJ2-7; TRBD1 agrees at 7 bases. The CDR3 is 13 residues long. The V and J ends lost 4 bases and 1 base, in that order; junction bases with no gene match: 1. In germline, CDR1 is LNHDA, CDR2 SQIVND (reference sequence). CDR3 region: CASSRQGSYEQYF. DNA for the CDR3: TGTGCCAGTAGTAGACAGGGATCCTACGAGCAGTACTTC.

The table lists this clonotype with many counts. This chain connects TRBV6-5 to TRBJ2-3; the D gene is possibly TRBD2 (6 bases). CDR1 is MNHEY, CDR2 SVGAGI, per germline. V shed 0 bases and J shed 1 base, with 11 bases lying between them. The CDR3 is made up of 16 amino acids. The CDR3 region has the DNA TGTGCCAGCAGTTACTCGGAGTCTAGCGGCACAGATACGCAGTATTTT. Translating gives CASSYSESSGTDTQYF.

This clonotype was recorded at least ten times. The chain links TRBV20-1 to TRBJ1-2; tentative D call: TRBD1 (6 bases). The germline V gene encodes CDR1 DFQATT and CDR2 SNEGSKA (reference sequence). Trimming pared 6 bases from V and 4 bases from J, leaving 15 bases between. The CDR3 loop spans 13 amino acids. The CDR3 protein is CSALLGQLYGYTF. The CDR3 coding sequence is TGCAGTGCCTTGCTAGGACAGCTCTATGGCTACACCTTC.

This clonotype was observed at least ten times. The gene calls are TRBV6-6 and TRBJ2-7, with D tentatively TRBD1 (5 bases). This CDR3 has 14 residues. Trimming removed 8 bases from V and 2 bases from J, with 16 bases in between. Germline V gives CDR1 MNHNY, CDR2 SVGAGI (reference sequence). The DNA of the CDR3 is TGTGCCAGCGCCCAAGGGGAAGGACCCTACGAGCAGTACTTC. This gives the protein CASAQGEGPYEQYF.